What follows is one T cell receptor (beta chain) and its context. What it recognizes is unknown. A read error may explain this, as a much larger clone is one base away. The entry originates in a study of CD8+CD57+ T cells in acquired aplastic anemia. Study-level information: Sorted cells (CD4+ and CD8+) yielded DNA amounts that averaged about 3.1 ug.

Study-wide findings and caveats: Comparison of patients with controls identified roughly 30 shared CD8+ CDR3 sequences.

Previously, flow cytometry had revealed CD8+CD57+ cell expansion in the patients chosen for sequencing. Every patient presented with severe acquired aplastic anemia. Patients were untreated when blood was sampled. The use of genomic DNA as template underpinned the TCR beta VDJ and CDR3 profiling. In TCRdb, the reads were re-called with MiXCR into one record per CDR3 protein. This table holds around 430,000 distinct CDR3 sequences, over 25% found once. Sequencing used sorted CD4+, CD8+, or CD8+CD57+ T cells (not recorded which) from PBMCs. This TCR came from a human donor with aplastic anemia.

The CDR3 loop reads CASNLDGGTYEQYF. The CDR3 region has the DNA TGTGCCAGCAACTTAGACGGGGGAACCTACGAGCAGTACTTC. The rearrangement links TRBV7-2 to TRBJ2-7, with a possible D match to TRBD2 (6 bases). Germline V CDR1 and CDR2: SGHTA, FQGNSA. This CDR3 is 14 amino acids long.